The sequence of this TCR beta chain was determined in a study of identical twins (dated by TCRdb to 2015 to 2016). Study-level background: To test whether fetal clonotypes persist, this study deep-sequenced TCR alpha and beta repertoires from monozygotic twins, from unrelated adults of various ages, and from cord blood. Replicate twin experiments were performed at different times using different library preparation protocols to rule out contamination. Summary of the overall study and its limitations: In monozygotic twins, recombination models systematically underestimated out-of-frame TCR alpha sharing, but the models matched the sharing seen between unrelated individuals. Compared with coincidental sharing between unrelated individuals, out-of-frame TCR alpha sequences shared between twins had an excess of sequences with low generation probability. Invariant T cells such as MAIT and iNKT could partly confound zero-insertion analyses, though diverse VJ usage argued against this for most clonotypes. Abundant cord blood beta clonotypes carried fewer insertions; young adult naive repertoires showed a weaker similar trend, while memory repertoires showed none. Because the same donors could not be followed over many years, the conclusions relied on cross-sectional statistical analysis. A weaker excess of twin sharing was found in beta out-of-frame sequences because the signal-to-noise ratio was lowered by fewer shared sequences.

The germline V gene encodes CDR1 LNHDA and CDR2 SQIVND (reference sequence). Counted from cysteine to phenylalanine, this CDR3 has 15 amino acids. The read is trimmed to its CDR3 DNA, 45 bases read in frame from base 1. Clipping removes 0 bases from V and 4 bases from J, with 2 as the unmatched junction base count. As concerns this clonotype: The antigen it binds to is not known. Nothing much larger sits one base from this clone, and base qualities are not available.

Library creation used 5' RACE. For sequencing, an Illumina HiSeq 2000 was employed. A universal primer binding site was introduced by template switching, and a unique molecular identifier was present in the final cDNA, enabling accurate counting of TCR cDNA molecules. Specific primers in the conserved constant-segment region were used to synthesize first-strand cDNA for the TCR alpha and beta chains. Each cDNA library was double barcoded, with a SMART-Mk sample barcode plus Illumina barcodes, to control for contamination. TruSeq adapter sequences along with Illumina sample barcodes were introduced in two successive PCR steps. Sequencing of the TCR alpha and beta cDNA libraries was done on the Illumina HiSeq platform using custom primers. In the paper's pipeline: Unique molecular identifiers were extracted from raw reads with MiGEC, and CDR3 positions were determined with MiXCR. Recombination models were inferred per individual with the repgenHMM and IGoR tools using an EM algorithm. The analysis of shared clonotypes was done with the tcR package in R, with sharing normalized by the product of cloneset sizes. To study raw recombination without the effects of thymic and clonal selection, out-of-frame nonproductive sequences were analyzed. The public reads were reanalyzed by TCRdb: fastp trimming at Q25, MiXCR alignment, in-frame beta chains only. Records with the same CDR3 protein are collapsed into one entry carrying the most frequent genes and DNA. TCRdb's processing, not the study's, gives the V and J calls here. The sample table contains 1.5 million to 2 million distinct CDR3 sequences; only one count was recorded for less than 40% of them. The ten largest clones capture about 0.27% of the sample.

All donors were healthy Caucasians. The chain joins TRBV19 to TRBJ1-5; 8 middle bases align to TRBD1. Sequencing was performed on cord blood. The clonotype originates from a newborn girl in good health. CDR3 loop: CASSIEGQGNQPQHF. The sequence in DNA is TGTGCCAGTAGTATAGAAGGACAGGGAAATCAGCCCCAGCATTTT.